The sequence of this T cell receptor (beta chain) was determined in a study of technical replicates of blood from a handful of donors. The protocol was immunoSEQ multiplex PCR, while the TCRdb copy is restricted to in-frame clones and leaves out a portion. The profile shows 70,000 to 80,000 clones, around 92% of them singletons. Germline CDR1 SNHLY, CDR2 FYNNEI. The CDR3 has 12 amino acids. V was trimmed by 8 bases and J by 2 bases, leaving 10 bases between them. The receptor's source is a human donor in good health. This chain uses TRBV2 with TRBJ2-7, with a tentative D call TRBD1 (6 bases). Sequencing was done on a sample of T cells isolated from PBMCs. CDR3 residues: CASGRGPYEQYF. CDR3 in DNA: TGTGCCAGCGGCAGGGGACCCTACGAGCAGTACTTC.